This T cell receptor (beta chain) was documented in a study of CD8 T cells in Susac syndrome. The CDR3 loop spans 15 amino acids. Germline V gene data show CDR1 as ENHRY and CDR2 as SYGVKD. Trimming cost V 3 bases and J 3 bases, with 14 bases left between them. The authors reverse transcribed roughly 0.5 to 1 ug RNA with random hexamers. MiXCR, run by TCRdb on the immunoSEQ multiplex PCR reads, gives a single entry per CDR3 protein. In the table there are some 260,000 distinct CDR3 sequences, roughly 93% of which are singletons. The gene calls are TRBV10-3 and TRBJ1-1; tentatively, D is TRBD1 (5 bases). This TCR was recovered from a human donor with multiple sclerosis. The sample was CD4+ T cells from PBMCs. In nucleotides, the CDR3 is TGTGCCATCAGTGACTGGGGGATAGGGGACACTGAAGCTTTCTTT. Protein sequence: CAISDWGIGDTEAFF.